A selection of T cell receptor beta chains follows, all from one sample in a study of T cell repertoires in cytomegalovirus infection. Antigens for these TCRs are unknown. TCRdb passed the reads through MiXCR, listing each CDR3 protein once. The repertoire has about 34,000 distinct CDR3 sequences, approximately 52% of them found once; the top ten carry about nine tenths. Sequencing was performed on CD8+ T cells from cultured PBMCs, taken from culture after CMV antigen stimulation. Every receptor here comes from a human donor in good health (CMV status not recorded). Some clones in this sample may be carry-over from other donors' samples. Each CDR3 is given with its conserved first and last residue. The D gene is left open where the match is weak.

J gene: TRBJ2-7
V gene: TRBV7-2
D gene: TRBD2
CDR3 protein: CASSLARGQGGSTSFLYEQYF

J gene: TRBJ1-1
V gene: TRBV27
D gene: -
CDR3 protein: CASSPSVGRRSRNTEAFF

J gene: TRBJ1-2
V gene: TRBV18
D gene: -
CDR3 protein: CASSRRRDEQGRGYTF

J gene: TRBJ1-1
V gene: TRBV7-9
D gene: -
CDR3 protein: CASSYNGGPSLLEAFF

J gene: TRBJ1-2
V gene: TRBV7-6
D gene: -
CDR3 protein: CASSSRGYGYTF

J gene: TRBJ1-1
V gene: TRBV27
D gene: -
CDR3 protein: CARNRAHTEAFF

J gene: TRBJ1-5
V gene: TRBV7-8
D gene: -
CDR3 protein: CASSLQESSNQPQHF

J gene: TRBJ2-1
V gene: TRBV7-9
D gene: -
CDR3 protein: CAGSLLVLSTYNEQFF

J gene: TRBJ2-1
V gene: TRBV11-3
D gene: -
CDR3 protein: CASSLQGSSYNEQFF

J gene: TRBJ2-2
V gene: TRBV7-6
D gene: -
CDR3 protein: CASSLGGNTGELFF

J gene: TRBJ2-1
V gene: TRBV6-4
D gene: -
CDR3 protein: CASSDGKGSNEQFF

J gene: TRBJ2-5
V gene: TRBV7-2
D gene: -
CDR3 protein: CASIRESGWKETQYF

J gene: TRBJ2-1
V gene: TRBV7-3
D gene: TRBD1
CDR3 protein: CASSFGTGEINEQFF

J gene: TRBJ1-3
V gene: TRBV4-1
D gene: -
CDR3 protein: CASSRFDRNSGNTIYF

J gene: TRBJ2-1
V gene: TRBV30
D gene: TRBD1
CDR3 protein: CAWSLGQLNNEQFF

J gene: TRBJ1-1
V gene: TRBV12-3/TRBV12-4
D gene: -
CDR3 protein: CASSFGLSGNTEAFF

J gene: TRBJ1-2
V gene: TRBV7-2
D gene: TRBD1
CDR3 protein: CASSLGQGGRGYTF

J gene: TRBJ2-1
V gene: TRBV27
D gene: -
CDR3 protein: CASRSSYNEQFF

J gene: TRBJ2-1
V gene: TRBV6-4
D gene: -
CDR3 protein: CASSYNSGSNNEQFF

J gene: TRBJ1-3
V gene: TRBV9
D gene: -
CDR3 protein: CASSVDPAGSSGNTIYF

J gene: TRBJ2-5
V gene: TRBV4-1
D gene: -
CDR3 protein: CASSPLPAEETQYF

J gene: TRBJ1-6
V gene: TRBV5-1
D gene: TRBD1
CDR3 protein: CASSSSPRTGENSPLHF

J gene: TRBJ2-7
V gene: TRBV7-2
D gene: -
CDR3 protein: CASSFNEDFYEQYF

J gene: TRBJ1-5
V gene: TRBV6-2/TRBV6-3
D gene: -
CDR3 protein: CASGPEALGQPQHF

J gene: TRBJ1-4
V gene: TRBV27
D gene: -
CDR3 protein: CASSPGVRNEKLFF

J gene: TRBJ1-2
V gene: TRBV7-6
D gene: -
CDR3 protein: CASSLEGSTYGYTF

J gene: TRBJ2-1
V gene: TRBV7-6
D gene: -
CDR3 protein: CASSPGTATYNEQFF

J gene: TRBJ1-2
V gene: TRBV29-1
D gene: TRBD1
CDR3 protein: CSVDFFGDSGGAYGYTF

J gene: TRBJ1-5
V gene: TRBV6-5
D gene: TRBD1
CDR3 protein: CASRNRGSNQPQHF

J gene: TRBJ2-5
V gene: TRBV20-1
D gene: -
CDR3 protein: CSASSLIEGETQYF

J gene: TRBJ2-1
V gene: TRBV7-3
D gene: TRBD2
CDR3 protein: CASSLTGLAVNEQFF

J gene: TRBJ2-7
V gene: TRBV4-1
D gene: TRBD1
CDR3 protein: CASSQEQGAYEQYF

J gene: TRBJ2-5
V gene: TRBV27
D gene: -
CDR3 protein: CASSLTSSKGTYRWETQYF

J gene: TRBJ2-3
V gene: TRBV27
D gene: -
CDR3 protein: CASSLNYQDRTDTQYF

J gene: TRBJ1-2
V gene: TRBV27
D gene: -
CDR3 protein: CATSDRLYDGYTF

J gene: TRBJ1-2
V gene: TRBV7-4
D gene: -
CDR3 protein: CASSLSSGAAHGYTF

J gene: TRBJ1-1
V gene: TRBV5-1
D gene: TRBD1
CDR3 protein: CASSSKQGARGTEAFF

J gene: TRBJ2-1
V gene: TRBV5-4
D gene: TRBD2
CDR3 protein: CASSPGLAGGRSEQFF

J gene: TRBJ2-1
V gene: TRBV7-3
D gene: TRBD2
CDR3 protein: CASSTSGTSLNNEQFF

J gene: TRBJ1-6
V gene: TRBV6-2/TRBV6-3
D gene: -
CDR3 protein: CASSGRQPHSPLHF

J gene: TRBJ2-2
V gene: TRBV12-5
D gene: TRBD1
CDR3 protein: CASSNRGNTGELFF

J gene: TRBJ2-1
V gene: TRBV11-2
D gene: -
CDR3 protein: CASSLDTGDEQFF

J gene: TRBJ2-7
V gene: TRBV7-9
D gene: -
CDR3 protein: CSLDEQYF

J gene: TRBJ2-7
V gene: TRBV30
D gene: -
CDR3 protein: CAWSLGYGYEQYF

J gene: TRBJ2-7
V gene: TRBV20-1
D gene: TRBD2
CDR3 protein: CSARPRGGYYEQYF

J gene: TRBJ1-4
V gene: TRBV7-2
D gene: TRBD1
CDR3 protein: CASSLGQKEEKLFF